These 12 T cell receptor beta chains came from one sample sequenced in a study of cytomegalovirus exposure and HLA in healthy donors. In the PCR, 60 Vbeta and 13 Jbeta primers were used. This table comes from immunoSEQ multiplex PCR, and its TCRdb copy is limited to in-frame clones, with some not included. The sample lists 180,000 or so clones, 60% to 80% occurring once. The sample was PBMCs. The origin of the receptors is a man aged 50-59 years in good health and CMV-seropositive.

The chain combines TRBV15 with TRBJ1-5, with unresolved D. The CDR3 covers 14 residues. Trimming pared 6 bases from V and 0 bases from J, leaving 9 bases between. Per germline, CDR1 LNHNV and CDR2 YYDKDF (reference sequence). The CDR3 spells CATSWESSNQPQHF. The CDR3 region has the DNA TGTGCCACCAGTTGGGAGAGTAGCAATCAGCCCCAGCATTTT.

The CDR3, as DNA: TGCGCCAGCAGCCCGACCCTAGGGGGAGAGACCCAGTACTTC. Encoded protein: CASSPTLGGETQYF. The chain employs TRBV5-1 and TRBJ2-5; D is perhaps TRBD1 (6 bases). The germline CDR1 and CDR2 sequences are SGHRS and YFSETQ. The V gene lost 4 bases and the J gene lost 4 bases, with 14 bases spanning the gap. The CDR3 is made up of 14 amino acids.

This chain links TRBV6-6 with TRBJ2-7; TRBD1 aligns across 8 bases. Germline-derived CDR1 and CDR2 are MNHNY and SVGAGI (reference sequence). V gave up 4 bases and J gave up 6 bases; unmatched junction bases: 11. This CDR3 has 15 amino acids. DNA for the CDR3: TGTGCCAGCAGTTTCTATAACCCGACAGGGGCCGAGCAGTACTTC. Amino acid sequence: CASSFYNPTGAEQYF.

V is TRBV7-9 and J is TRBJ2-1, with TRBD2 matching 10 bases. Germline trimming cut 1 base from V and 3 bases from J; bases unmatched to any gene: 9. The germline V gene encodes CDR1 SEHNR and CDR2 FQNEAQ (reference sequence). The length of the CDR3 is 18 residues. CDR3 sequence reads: CASSLEAAGGPNYNEQFF. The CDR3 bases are TGTGCCAGCAGCTTAGAAGCAGCGGGGGGGCCGAACTACAATGAGCAGTTCTTC.

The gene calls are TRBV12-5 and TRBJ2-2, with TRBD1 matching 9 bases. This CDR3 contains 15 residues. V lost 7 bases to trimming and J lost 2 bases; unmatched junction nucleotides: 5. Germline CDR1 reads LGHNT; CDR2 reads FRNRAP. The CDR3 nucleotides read TGTGCTAGTGCCCCGGGACAGGGAAACACCGGGGAGCTGTTTTTT. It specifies CASAPGQGNTGELFF.

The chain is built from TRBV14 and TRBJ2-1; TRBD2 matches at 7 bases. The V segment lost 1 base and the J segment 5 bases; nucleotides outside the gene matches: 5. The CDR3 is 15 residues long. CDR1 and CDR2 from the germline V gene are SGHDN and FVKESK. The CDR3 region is CASSQAPGGNNEQFF. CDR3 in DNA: TGTGCCAGCAGCCAAGCTCCGGGGGGTAACAATGAGCAGTTCTTC.

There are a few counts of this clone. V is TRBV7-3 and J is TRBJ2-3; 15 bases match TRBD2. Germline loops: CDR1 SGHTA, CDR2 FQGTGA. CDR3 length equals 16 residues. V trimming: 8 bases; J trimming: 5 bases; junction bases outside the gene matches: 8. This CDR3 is CASGRTSGGEIDTQYF. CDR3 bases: TGTGCCAGCGGTCGGACTAGCGGGGGGGAAATAGATACGCAGTATTTT.

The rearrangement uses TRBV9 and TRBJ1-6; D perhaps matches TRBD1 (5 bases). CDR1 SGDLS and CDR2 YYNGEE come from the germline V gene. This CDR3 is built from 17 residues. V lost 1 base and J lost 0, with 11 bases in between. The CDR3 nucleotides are TGTGCCAGCAGCGTATCTGGGGCGACCTCCTATAATTCACCCCTCCACTTT. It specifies CASSVSGATSYNSPLHF. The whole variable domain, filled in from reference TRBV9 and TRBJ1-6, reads DSGVTQTPKHLITATGQRVTLRCSPRSGDLSVYWYQQSLDQGLQFLIQYYNGEERAKGNILERFSAQQFPDLHSELNLSSLELGDSALYFCASSVSGATSYNSPLHFGNGTRLTVT.

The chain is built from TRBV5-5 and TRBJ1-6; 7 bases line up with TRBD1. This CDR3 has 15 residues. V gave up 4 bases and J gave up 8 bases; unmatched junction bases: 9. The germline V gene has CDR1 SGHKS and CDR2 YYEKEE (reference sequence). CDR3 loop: CASSRGGTADSPLHF. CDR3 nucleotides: TGTGCCAGCAGCCGGGGGGGGACAGCTGATTCACCCCTCCACTTT.

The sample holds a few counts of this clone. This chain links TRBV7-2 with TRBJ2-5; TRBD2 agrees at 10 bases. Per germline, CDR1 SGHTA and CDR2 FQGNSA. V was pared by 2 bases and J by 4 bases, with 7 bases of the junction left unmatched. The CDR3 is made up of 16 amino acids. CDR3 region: CASSLYPAGGVETQYF. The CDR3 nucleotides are TGTGCCAGCAGCTTATATCCAGCGGGGGGGGTAGAGACCCAGTACTTC.

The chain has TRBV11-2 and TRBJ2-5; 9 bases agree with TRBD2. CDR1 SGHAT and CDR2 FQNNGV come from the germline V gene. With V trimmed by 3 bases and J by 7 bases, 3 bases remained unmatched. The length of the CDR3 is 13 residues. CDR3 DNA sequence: TGTGCCAGCAGCTTGGGTAGCGGGGGGACCCAGTACTTC. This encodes CASSLGSGGTQYF.

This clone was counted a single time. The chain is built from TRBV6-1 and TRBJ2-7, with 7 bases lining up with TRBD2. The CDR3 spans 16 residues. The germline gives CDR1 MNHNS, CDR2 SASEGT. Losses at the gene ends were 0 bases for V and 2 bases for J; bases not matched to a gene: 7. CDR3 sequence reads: CASSEAGRGIPYEQYF. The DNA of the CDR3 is TGTGCCAGCAGTGAAGCAGGGAGGGGAATCCCCTACGAGCAGTACTTC.